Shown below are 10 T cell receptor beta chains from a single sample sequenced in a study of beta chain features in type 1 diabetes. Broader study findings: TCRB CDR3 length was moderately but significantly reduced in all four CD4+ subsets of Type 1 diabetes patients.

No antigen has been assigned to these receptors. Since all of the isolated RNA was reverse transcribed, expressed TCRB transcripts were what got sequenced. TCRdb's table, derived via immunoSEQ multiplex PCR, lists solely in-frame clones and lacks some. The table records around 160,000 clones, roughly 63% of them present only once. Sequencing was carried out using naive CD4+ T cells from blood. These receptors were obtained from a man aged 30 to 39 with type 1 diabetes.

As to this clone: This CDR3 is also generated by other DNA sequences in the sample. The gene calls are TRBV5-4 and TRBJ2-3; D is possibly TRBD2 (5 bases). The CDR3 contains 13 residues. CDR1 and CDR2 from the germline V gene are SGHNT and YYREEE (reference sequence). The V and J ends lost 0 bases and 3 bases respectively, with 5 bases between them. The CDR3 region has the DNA TGTGCCAGCAGCTTGGGAGGGACAGATACGCAGTATTTT. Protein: CASSLGGTDTQYF.

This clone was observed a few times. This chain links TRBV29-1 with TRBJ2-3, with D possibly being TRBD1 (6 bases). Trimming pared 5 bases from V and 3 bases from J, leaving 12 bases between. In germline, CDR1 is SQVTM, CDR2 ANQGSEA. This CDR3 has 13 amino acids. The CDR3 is CSVRGRGTDTQYF. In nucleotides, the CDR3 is TGCAGCGTTCGGGGCAGGGGAACAGATACGCAGTATTTT.

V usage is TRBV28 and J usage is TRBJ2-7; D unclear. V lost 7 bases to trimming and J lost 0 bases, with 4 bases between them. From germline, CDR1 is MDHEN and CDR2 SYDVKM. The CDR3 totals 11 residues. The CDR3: CASMSSYEQYF. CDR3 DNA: TGTGCCAGCATGTCCTCCTACGAGCAGTACTTC.

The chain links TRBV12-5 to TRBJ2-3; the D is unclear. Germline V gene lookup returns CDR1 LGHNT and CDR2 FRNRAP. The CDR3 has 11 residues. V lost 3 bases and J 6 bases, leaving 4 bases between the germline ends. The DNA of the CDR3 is TGTGCTAGTGGTTTAGGGGATACGCAGTATTTT. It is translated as CASGLGDTQYF. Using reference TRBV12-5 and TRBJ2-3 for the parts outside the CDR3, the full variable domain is DARVTQTPRHKVTEMGQEVTMRCQPILGHNTVFWYRQTMMQGLELLAYFRNRAPLDDSGMPKDRFSAEMPDATLATLKIQPSEPRDSAVYFCASGLGDTQYFGPGTRLTVL.

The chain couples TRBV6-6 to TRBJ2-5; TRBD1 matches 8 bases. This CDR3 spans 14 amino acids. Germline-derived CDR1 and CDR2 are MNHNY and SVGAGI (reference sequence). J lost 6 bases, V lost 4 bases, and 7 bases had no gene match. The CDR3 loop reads CASSWAGGAQTQYF. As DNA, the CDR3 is TGTGCCAGCAGTTGGGCAGGGGGCGCACAGACCCAGTACTTC.

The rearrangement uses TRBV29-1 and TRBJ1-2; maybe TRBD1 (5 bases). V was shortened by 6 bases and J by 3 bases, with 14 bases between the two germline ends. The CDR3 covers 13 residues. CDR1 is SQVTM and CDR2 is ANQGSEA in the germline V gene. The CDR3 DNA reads TGCAGCGTCGACAGCTTAATAGACTATGGCTACACCTTC. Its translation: CSVDSLIDYGYTF.

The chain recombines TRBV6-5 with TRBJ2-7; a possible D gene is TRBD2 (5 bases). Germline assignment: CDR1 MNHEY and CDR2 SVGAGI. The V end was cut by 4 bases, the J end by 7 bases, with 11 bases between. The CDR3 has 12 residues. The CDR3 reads CASSSTSGEQYF. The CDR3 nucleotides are TGTGCCAGCAGTTCTACCTCGGGGGAGCAGTACTTC.

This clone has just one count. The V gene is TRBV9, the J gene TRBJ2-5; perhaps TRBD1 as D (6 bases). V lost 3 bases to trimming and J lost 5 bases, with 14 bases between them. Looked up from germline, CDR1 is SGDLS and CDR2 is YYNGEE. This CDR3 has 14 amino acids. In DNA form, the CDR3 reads TGTGCCAGCAGCGAGAGCCTCAGGGGTGAGACCCAGTACTTC. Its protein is CASSESLRGETQYF. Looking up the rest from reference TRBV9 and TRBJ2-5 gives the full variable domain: DSGVTQTPKHLITATGQRVTLRCSPRSGDLSVYWYQQSLDQGLQFLIQYYNGEERAKGNILERFSAQQFPDLHSELNLSSLELGDSALYFCASSESLRGETQYFGPGTRLLVL.

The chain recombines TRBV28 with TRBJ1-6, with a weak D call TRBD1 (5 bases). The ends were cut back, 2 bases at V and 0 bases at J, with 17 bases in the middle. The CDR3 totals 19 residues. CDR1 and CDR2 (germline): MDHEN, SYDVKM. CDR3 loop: CASSLDLAQVSSYNSPLHF. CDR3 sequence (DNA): TGTGCCAGCAGTTTAGACTTGGCACAGGTCAGCTCCTATAATTCACCCCTCCACTTT.

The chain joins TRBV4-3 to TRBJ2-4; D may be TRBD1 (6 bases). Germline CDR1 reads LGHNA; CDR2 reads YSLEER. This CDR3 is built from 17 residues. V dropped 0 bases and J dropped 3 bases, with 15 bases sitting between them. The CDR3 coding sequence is TGCGCCAGCAGCCAAGATTATGGGGGCAGGGACAAAAACATTCAGTACTTC. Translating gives CASSQDYGGRDKNIQYF.